What follows are 4 T cell receptor beta chains derived from one specimen sequenced in a study of T cells in Graves' hyperthyroidism and ophthalmopathy. RNA transcripts served as the template for amplifying TCR beta CDR3 regions. The HTBI primer set drove a first-round RT-PCR of the TCR CDR3. One entry per CDR3 protein, called by TCRdb with MiXCR from the multiplex PCR reads. The data show fewer than 650,000 distinct CDR3 sequences, 13% to 15% seen once. Sequencing was done on a sample of blood. Source of these receptors: a woman between 18 and 29 years old with Graves' ophthalmopathy.

This clonotype was observed at least ten times. The CDR3 sequence is CSAAQESYEQYF. CDR3 DNA sequence: TGCAGTGCTGCCCAGGAAAGCTACGAGCAGTACTTC. The chain carries TRBV20-1 and TRBJ2-7; D gene unclear. The CDR3 loop spans 12 amino acids. Trimming pared 5 bases from V and 3 bases from J, leaving 11 bases between. Germline lookup yields CDR1 DFQATT and CDR2 SNEGSKA (reference sequence).

As concerns this clonotype: Given a much more abundant clone one base away, this may be a read error. Here the CDR3 reads CASSLATSGDRTGELVF. The CDR3 nucleotides read TGTGCCAGCAGTTTAGCTACTAGCGGGGATCGTACCGGGGAGCTGGTTTTT. The rearrangement joins TRBV12-3 or TRBV12-4 to TRBJ2-2, with 10 bases matching TRBD2. The CDR3 is 17 amino acids.

This sequence joins TRBV28 and TRBJ2-1, with 11 bases aligning to TRBD2. CDR3 length equals 16 residues. Looked up from germline, CDR1 is MDHEN and CDR2 is SYDVKM. The V and J ends lost 6 bases and 6 bases, in that order; junction bases with no gene match: 10. In nucleotides, the CDR3 is TGTGCCAGCAGAATACCGACTAGCGGGATTTCCAATGAGCAGTTCTTC. Amino acid sequence: CASRIPTSGISNEQFF. Filled out from reference TRBV28 and TRBJ2-1, the complete variable domain reads DVKVTQSSRYLVKRTGEKVFLECVQDMDHENMFWYRQDPGLGLRLIYFSYDVKMKEKGDIPEGYSVSREKKERFSLILESASTNQTSMYLCASRIPTSGISNEQFFGPGTRLTVL.

This clonotype occurred many times. The CDR3 region is CALQDGPYEQYF. The CDR3 DNA reads as TGTGCCTTGCAGGACGGACCCTACGAGCAGTACTTC. This chain connects TRBV30 to TRBJ2-7, with unresolved D. Trimming took off 7 bases at V and 2 bases at J, with 12 bases between the two ends. The CDR3 length is 12 residues. Germline assignment: CDR1 GTSNPN and CDR2 SVGIG (reference sequence).